One sample yielded the 15 T cell receptor beta chains listed below, sequenced in a study of Ad26.COV2.S vaccination and SARS-CoV-2 variants. Indicated treatment: 15 to 20 received Ad26.COV2.S at low or high dose, single or two shots; 5 received placebo; per-sample allocation not given. Repertoires come from day 63 after the first vaccine or placebo injection. Profiling relied on immunoSEQ multiplex PCR, and the TCRdb table lists in-frame clones only, not all of them. The sample records 360,000 or so clones, approximately 90% being singletons. Sequenced material: peripheral blood, taken in a trial of Ad26.COV2.S vaccine versus placebo. The receptors come from a person aged 18 to 59 who received the Ad26.COV2.S COVID-19 vaccine or a placebo.

The chain has TRBV27 and TRBJ2-5, with 14 bases identical to TRBD2. Germline values: CDR1 MNHEY, CDR2 SMNVEV (reference sequence). This CDR3 has 19 residues. V dropped 0 bases and J dropped 1; count of bases not matched to a gene: 7. Written as DNA, the CDR3 is TGTGCCAGCAGTTTATCGACACCCGGACTAGCGGGAGGCCAAGAGACCCAGTACTTC. Amino acid sequence: CASSLSTPGLAGGQETQYF.

The chain carries TRBV11-3 and TRBJ2-7; 11 bases fit TRBD2. The CDR3 runs 17 residues. CDR1 and CDR2 from the germline V gene are SGHNT and YENEEA. With V trimmed by 4 bases and J by 5 bases, 13 bases remained unmatched. The CDR3 DNA follows: TGTGCCAGCAGCTCTAGACTAGCGGGGTTAGGTCTCGACGAGCAGTACTTC. This codes for CASSSRLAGLGLDEQYF.

The chain recombines TRBV19 with TRBJ1-2; 9 bases map to TRBD1. V trimming: 7 bases; J trimming: 1 base; junction bases outside the gene matches: 4. The CDR3 loop spans 14 amino acids. Germline V gene data show CDR1 as LNHDA and CDR2 as SQIVND (reference sequence). This chain's CDR3 is CASTSDRGNYGYTF. CDR3 nucleotides: TGTGCCAGTACCTCGGACAGGGGTAACTATGGCTACACCTTC. The variable domain in full, completed from reference TRBV19 and TRBJ1-2, reads DGGITQSPKYLFRKEGQNVTLSCEQNLNHDAMYWYRQDPGQGLRLIYYSQIVNDFQKGDIAEGYSVSREKKESFPLTVTSAQKNPTAFYLCASTSDRGNYGYTFGSGTRLTVV.

The chain uses TRBV7-2 and TRBJ2-7; D is perhaps TRBD2 (6 bases). V was clipped by 1 base and J by 3 bases, with 16 bases between them. CDR1 is SGHTA, CDR2 FQGNSA, per germline. This CDR3 spans 16 amino acids. The CDR3 spells CASSLDHGGTGYEQYF. For the CDR3, the DNA is TGTGCCAGCAGCTTAGACCACGGGGGAACCGGCTACGAGCAGTACTTC.

The chain links TRBV7-3 to TRBJ2-5; D is perhaps TRBD2 (6 bases). The V and J ends lost 5 bases and 4 bases respectively, with 14 bases between them. The CDR3 extends over 14 amino acids. Germline CDR1 SGHTA, CDR2 FQGTGA. CDR3 sequence (DNA): TGTGCCAGCAGCCCCGGAGGAGCGGGAGAGACCCAGTACTTC. It specifies CASSPGGAGETQYF.

V gene TRBV28 combines with J gene TRBJ1-2; no reliable D call. The CDR3 consists of 15 residues. V lost 3 bases and J 4 bases, leaving 15 bases between the germline ends. CDR1 and CDR2 from the germline V gene are MDHEN and SYDVKM. The CDR3 region is CASSFILRNLYGYTF. CDR3 sequence (DNA): TGTGCCAGCAGTTTCATCCTAAGGAACCTCTATGGCTACACCTTC.

The chain combines TRBV3-1 (or the pseudogene TRBV3-2) with TRBJ1-3; 7 bases line up with TRBD1. V lost 1 base to trimming and J lost 6 bases; unmatched junction nucleotides: 6. The CDR3 length is 15 residues. CDR1 is LGHDT and CDR2 is YNNKEL in the germline V gene (reference sequence). The CDR3 protein is CASSQVGTALNTIYF. In DNA form, the CDR3 reads TGTGCCAGCAGCCAAGTCGGGACAGCCCTAAACACCATATATTTT.

The chain joins TRBV7-2 to TRBJ2-3; no definite D call. Per the germline V gene, CDR1 is SGHTA and CDR2 is FQGNSA. CDR3 length equals 13 residues. The germline V and J ends were trimmed by 2 bases and 4 bases, with 7 bases remaining between them. The CDR3 sequence is CASSLIPSDTQYF. The CDR3 coding sequence is TGTGCCAGCAGCTTAATACCCTCAGATACGCAGTATTTT. The full variable domain, completed using reference TRBV7-2 and TRBJ2-3, is GAGVSQSPSNKVTEKGKDVELRCDPISGHTALYWYRQSLGQGLEFLIYFQGNSAPDKSGLPSDRFSAERTGGSVSTLTIQRTQQEDSAVYLCASSLIPSDTQYFGPGTRLTVL.

This clone was seen only once. The genes are TRBV28 and TRBJ1-1, with a weak D call TRBD1 (5 bases). Germline V gene lookup returns CDR1 MDHEN and CDR2 SYDVKM. CDR3 length: 9 residues. Trimming took off 11 bases at V and 8 bases at J, with 9 bases between the two ends. The CDR3 region is CAWGGEAFF. In nucleotides, the CDR3 is TGTGCCTGGGGGGGGGAAGCTTTCTTT.

J is TRBJ1-5 and V is TRBV12-3 or TRBV12-4; D is uncertain. Trimming pared 3 bases from V and 8 bases from J, leaving 8 bases between. The CDR3 is 12 residues long. As DNA, the CDR3 is TGTGCCAGCAGTTTCGCATCCGAGCCCCAGCATTTT. Translating it yields CASSFASEPQHF.

The chain couples TRBV5-1 to TRBJ2-3, with 10 bases lining up with TRBD2. V lost 4 bases to trimming and J lost 1 base; unmatched junction nucleotides: 3. CDR1 is SGHRS and CDR2 is YFSETQ in the germline V gene. The CDR3 has 15 residues. CDR3 protein: CASSVGTSGTDTQYF. In DNA form, the CDR3 reads TGCGCCAGCAGCGTTGGGACTAGCGGCACAGATACGCAGTATTTT.

The genes are TRBV4-1 and TRBJ1-2; D remains unclear. V was pared by 2 bases and J by 5 bases, with 18 bases between. The V gene's germline CDR1 is MGHRA and CDR2 YSYEKL. The CDR3 consists of 16 residues. The CDR3 sequence: CASSQIGNQVRYGYTF. DNA of the CDR3: TGCGCCAGCAGCCAAATCGGGAATCAAGTGAGGTATGGCTACACCTTC.

Concerning this clone: At the DNA level, this CDR3 is encoded by other sequences in the same sample as well. The rearrangement links TRBV7-2 to TRBJ2-7; 10 nucleotides match TRBD2. V gave up 1 base and J gave up 2 bases; unmatched junction bases: 2. The germline CDR1 and CDR2 sequences are SGHTA and FQGNSA. The CDR3 is 15 amino acids. The CDR3 DNA sequence: TGTGCCAGCAGCTTAGAACTAGCGGGGACCTACGAGCAGTACTTC. Translating it yields CASSLELAGTYEQYF.

This chain joins TRBV6-5 and TRBJ1-1, with TRBD1 as a possible D gene (6 bases). The ends were cut back, 6 bases at V and 0 bases at J, with 14 bases in the middle. The CDR3 length is 15 residues. CDR1 and CDR2 (germline): MNHEY, SVGAGI. The CDR3 sequence: CASSLYRAMNTEAFF. CDR3 sequence (DNA): TGTGCCAGCAGCCTCTACAGGGCCATGAACACTGAAGCTTTCTTT.

This clone appeared a single time. The V and J genes are TRBV9 and TRBJ2-7; perhaps TRBD2 as D (6 bases). There are 13 residues in the CDR3. Trimming cost V 2 bases and J 3 bases, with 9 bases left between them. Germline V CDR1 and CDR2: SGDLS, YYNGEE. The CDR3 here is CASSVRAGYEQYF. The CDR3 nucleotides are TGTGCCAGCAGCGTGAGAGCGGGCTACGAGCAGTACTTC.